The next 14 T cell receptor beta chains were all read from a single sample in a study of blood T cell repertoires in acute mononucleosis. The method was immunoSEQ multiplex PCR; TCRdb's version includes in-frame clones alone and lacks a portion of them. The sample carries about 7,200 clones, less than 30% recorded once. Time point here: acute infectious mononucleosis, at clinical presentation within 2 weeks of symptom onset (visit 1). Sample: EBV YVL epitope tetramer+ CD8+ T cells sorted from PBMCs, taken during acute infectious mononucleosis. Stated subset: CD8 T cells binding a tetramer with EBV BRLF1 109-117 peptide (YVL-BR). The receptors were gathered from a young woman with infectious mononucleosis caused by EBV.

This clone was observed many times. CDR3 sequence: CASMRELAGQETQYF. DNA of the CDR3: TGTGCCAGCATGAGGGAGTTGGCGGGGCAAGAGACCCAGTACTTC. The chain couples TRBV6-5 to TRBJ2-5; D might be TRBD2 (6 bases). Germline V gives CDR1 MNHEY, CDR2 SVGAGI. Between the trimmed V and J ends, which lost 7 bases and 2 bases, there was a span of 17 bases. The CDR3 length is 15 residues.

In its sample, this clone was seen a few times. The likely explanation is a read error, given a far larger clone one base away. Other DNA sequences in this sample translate to the same CDR3. The V and J genes are TRBV7-3 and TRBJ2-3; TRBD2 aligns across 10 bases. The V and J ends lost 2 bases and 1 base, in that order; junction bases with no gene match: 9. The CDR3 runs 18 residues. The germline V gene encodes CDR1 SGHTA and CDR2 FQGTGA. Here the CDR3 reads CASSLVIAGGLGTDTQYF. The CDR3 DNA follows: TGTGCCAGCAGCTTAGTCATAGCGGGGGGACTTGGCACAGATACGCAGTATTTT.

The chain combines TRBV5-4 with TRBJ2-7, with TRBD2 matching over 10 bases. With 4 bases clipped from V and 2 bases from J, the junction kept 6 bases outside the gene matches. Per the germline V gene, CDR1 is SGHNT and CDR2 is YYREEE (reference sequence). The CDR3 sequence is 15 residues long. The CDR3 reads CASSRTSGRTYEQYF. CDR3 DNA: TGTGCCAGCAGCAGGACTAGCGGCCGAACCTACGAGCAGTACTTC.

Comments on this clone: This sequence is one base from a far larger clone and is likely a read error. The CDR3 protein is CVSSLVPNLNEQFF. In DNA, the CDR3 is TGTGTCAGCAGCTTAGTGCCTAACCTCAATGAGCAGTTCTTC. The chain recombines TRBV7-6 with TRBJ2-1; unclear D gene. This CDR3 is built from 14 residues. Germline V lookup: CDR1 SGHVS, CDR2 FNYEAQ.

The chain recombines TRBV7-3 with TRBJ2-1, with TRBD2 matching over 9 bases. V trimming: 3 bases; J trimming: 5 bases; junction bases outside the gene matches: 5. Germline V gene data show CDR1 as SGHTA and CDR2 as FQGTGA. The CDR3 is 15 residues long. CDR3: CASSLGGRGHNEQFF. The CDR3 bases are TGTGCCAGCAGCTTGGGCGGGAGGGGGCACAATGAGCAGTTCTTC.

This clone was observed at least ten times. The J gene is TRBJ2-7, the V gene TRBV11-2, with 9 nucleotides matching TRBD2. Germline loops: CDR1 SGHAT, CDR2 FQNNGV. V lost 5 bases to trimming and J lost 2 bases; unmatched junction nucleotides: 4. CDR3 length: 14 residues. DNA of the CDR3: TGTGCCAGCAGCCATGAGCGGGGGGCCTACGAGCAGTACTTC. Amino acids: CASSHERGAYEQYF.

This clone was detected only a few times. The rearrangement links TRBV6-1 to TRBJ2-1, with D maybe TRBD1 (6 bases). Trimming took off 6 bases at V and 3 bases at J, with 12 bases between the two ends. This CDR3 has 14 amino acids. Germline V gene data show CDR1 as MNHNS and CDR2 as SASEGT. The CDR3, as DNA: TGTGCCAGCAGCCAACAGGGCGGCTACAATGAGCAGTTCTTC. It encodes CASSQQGGYNEQFF.

Many counts were recorded for this clone. Germline and junction disagree at one end, which may indicate a read error. Distinct nucleotide sequences in the sample also encode this CDR3. This chain connects TRBV7-3 to TRBJ2-5; D is ambiguous. Germline V gene data show CDR1 as SGHTA and CDR2 as FQGTGA. The CDR3 has 14 amino acids. The CDR3 region has the DNA TGCGCCAGCAGCCAAGAAGACCCATTGGAGACCCAGTACTTC. Amino acids: CASSQEDPLETQYF.

This clone appeared a single time. One junction end does not reproduce the germline sequence, and a read error may be involved. The J gene is TRBJ2-3, the V gene TRBV7-3, with 9 positions matching TRBD2. This CDR3 has 19 amino acids. Germline V gives CDR1 SGHTA, CDR2 FQGTGA. The CDR3 nucleotides are TGTGACAGCAGTCCACTGGTGACTAGCGGTAGCGATTTCACAGATACGCAGTATTTT. Its translation is CDSSPLVTSGSDFTDTQYF.

This clone appeared a few times. A read error is the likely source, as a far larger clone sits one nucleotide away. The rearrangement uses TRBV25-1 and TRBJ2-7; D may be TRBD1 (5 bases). Per germline, CDR1 MGHDK and CDR2 SYGVNS. V gave up 6 bases and J gave up 5 bases, with 20 bases separating them. CDR3 size: 15 residues. The CDR3 DNA sequence: TGTGCCAGCAGCGCCACTGACAGCCGGCATGACGAGCAGTACTTC. This translates into CASSATDSRHDEQYF.

In this sample, this clone turned up a few times. Possible read error: a much larger clone is one base away. The chain employs TRBV5-8 and TRBJ1-1; D is unclear. Trimming shortened V by 4 bases and J by 1 base, and 14 bases separated the two germline ends. Germline-derived CDR1 and CDR2 are SGHTS and YDEGEE. CDR3 length equals 15 residues. CDR3 sequence reads: CASSQALSANTEAFF. CDR3 nucleotide sequence: TGTGCCAGCAGCCAAGCCCTCTCCGCGAACACTGAAGCTTTCTTT.

With regard to this clone: Only one base separates this from a far larger clonotype, so it likely reflects a read error. The genes are TRBV10-3 and TRBJ2-5; D possibly corresponds to TRBD2 (5 bases). The CDR3 spans 15 residues. V was pared by 10 bases and J by 4 bases, with 22 bases between. Germline CDR1 is ENHRY and CDR2 is SYGVKD. CDR3 nucleotide sequence: TGTGCCAGCAGGCAGTTGATAGGGAGTGGAGAGACCCAGTACTTC. It yields the protein CASRQLIGSGETQYF.

Concerning this clone itself: The likely explanation is a read error, given a far larger clone one base away. Other DNA sequences of this sample code for an identical CDR3. This chain uses TRBV7-3 with TRBJ2-7; D ambiguous. V gave up 5 bases and J gave up 6 bases, with 17 bases separating them. This CDR3 comprises 14 residues. Per the germline V gene, CDR1 is SGHTA and CDR2 is FQGTGA. CDR3 sequence: CASSQGPALGEQYF. The CDR3 DNA sequence: TGTGCCAGCAGCCAAGGTCCTGCGTTGGGCGAGCAGTACTTC.

On this clone: A read error likely explains this, since a far larger clone differs by one base. The chain recombines TRBV6-5 with TRBJ2-5; 7 bases fit TRBD1. J gave up 4 bases and V 6 bases, and 11 bases lay outside the gene matches. CDR1 is MNHEY, CDR2 SVGAGI, per germline. The CDR3 is 15 amino acids. CDR3 sequence reads: CASRLLTGSGETQYF. CDR3 bases: TGTGCCAGCAGGCTGTTGACAGGGAGTGGAGAGACCCAGTACTTC.